This T cell receptor (beta chain) comes out of a study of cytomegalovirus exposure and HLA in healthy donors. CDR1 and CDR2 (germline): SGHVS, FQNEAQ. CDR3 length equals 13 residues. Trimming took off 1 base at V and 6 bases at J, with 10 bases between the two ends. This clone was counted between two and nine times. Use of 60 Vbeta and 13 Jbeta primers characterized the PCR. Using immunoSEQ multiplex PCR, the repertoire was profiled, and TCRdb retains in-frame clones only, with some absent. Among about 130,000 clones, roughly 79% were seen once, and the ten largest hold about 1.6%. The receptor's source is a woman aged 18 to 35 in good health and CMV-seronegative. The chain employs TRBV7-8 and TRBJ2-7, with D perhaps matching TRBD1 (5 bases). Sequencing was carried out using PBMCs. CDR3 sequence: CASSLGQGTEQYF. The CDR3 DNA follows: TGTGCCAGCAGCTTAGGCCAGGGAACCGAGCAGTACTTC. Complete variable domain (other parts from reference TRBV7-8 and TRBJ2-7): GAGVSQSPRYKVAKRGQDVALRCDPISGHVSLFWYQQALGQGPEFLTYFQNEAQLDKSGLPSDRFFAERPEGSVSTLKIQRTQQEDSAVYLCASSLGQGTEQYFGPGTRLTVT.